A selection of T cell receptor beta chains follows, all from one sample in a study of blood T cells in healthy people across ages. One entry per CDR3 protein, called by TCRdb with MiXCR from the 5' RACE reads. This table has roughly 800,000 distinct CDR3 sequences, around 24% appearing once. The same specimen was also included in a second study, on T cells of mothers and their children.

The sample consisted of blood. Source of these receptors: a boy younger than 18 in good health. Each CDR3 is given without its conserved first and last residue. The order of the fields is J gene, V gene, CDR3 protein.

TRBJ2-4 | TRBV7-2 | ALATGVAKNIQY
TRBJ2-3 | TRBV9 | ASSVGLAGGQTDTQY
TRBJ1-2 | TRBV29-1 | SVEDQARYGYT
TRBJ2-5 | TRBV2 | ASNYLGGGDGETQY
TRBJ1-4 | TRBV6-5 | ASSPGGTGNEKLF
TRBJ2-3 | TRBV7-3 | ASSSGPTGTPKRNTQY
TRBJ2-5 | TRBV13 | ASSPWTGKETQY
TRBJ2-7 | TRBV4-1 | ASSYRGGNSYEQY
TRBJ2-7 | TRBV5-1 | ASSKDSHEQY
TRBJ1-2 | TRBV3-1 | ASSQTGGGYT
TRBJ2-4 | TRBV11-2 | ASSPDRLLGIQY
TRBJ1-6 | TRBV28 | ASSLGTGSH
TRBJ1-2 | TRBV29-1 | SVEPQGGLGGYT
TRBJ2-1 | TRBV5-1 | ASSLLGEDYNEQF
TRBJ2-5 | TRBV2 | ASSEMGPGKRQY
. | TRBV29-1 | SVDATGSNEQF
TRBJ1-3 | TRBV29-1 | SGLHSGNTIY
TRBJ2-5 | TRBV9 | ASSPPGGGLQETQY
TRBJ1-3 | TRBV12-3/TRBV12-4 | ASIPGWGPGWLSDTIY
TRBJ2-5 | TRBV5-1 | ASSSDRAREAQY
TRBJ1-2 | TRBV6-5 | ASSTALGRTANYGYT
TRBJ2-7 | TRBV20-1 | SARGGPFPAYEQY
TRBJ1-4 | TRBV6-5 | ASSSGTGGRKLF
TRBJ2-3 | TRBV7-3 | ASSLNGGTDTQY
TRBJ2-3 | TRBV24-1 | ATSDSDTQY
TRBJ1-3 | TRBV7-8 | ASSFRAGEDTIY
TRBJ2-5 | TRBV5-1 | AGSLQGGPLQETQY
TRBJ2-5 | TRBV20-1 | SARPTAGETQY
TRBJ2-3 | TRBV7-9 | AGRSMGLTDTQY
TRBJ2-7 | TRBV7-2 | ASIQTSGGTYEQY
TRBJ2-2 | TRBV7-6 | ASSRGTGNTGELF
TRBJ2-1 | TRBV12-3/TRBV12-4 | ASSPDSRYNEQF
TRBJ2-5 | TRBV19 | ASSMAGGQETQY